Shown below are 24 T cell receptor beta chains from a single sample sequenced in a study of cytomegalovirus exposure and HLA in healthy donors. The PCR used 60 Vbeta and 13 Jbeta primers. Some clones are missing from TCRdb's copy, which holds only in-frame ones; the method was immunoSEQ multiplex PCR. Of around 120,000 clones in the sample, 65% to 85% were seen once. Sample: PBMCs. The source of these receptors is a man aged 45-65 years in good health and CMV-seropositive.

CDR3: CASSYSLQGVGYTF. The CDR3 DNA sequence: TGTGCCAGCAGTTACTCCCTACAGGGGGTTGGCTACACCTTC. The rearrangement uses TRBV6-5 and TRBJ1-2; TRBD1 agrees at 8 bases. Germline V lookup: CDR1 MNHEY, CDR2 SVGAGI. V shed 0 bases, J shed 7 bases, and the junction held 4 bases outside the gene matches. The CDR3 is 14 residues long.

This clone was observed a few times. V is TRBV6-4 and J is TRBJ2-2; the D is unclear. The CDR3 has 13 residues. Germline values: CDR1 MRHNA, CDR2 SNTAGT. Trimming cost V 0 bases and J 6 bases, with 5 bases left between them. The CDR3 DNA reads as TGTGCCAGCAGTGACTCACTTGCCGGGGAGCTGTTTTTT. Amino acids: CASSDSLAGELFF.

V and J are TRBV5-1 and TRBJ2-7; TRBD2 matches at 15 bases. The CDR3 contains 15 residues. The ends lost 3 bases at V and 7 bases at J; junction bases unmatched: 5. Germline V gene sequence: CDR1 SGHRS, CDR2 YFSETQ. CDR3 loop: CASSSVGTSGGEQYF. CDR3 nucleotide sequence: TGCGCCAGCAGCTCCGTCGGGACTAGCGGGGGGGAGCAGTACTTC.

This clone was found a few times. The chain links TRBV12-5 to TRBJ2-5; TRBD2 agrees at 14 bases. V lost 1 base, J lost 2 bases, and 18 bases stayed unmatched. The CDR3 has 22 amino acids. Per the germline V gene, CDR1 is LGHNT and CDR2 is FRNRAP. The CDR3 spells CASGLGLQDSRLAGGKQETQYF. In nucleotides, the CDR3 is TGTGCTAGTGGTTTGGGTCTCCAAGACAGTCGACTAGCGGGGGGGAAACAAGAGACCCAGTACTTC.

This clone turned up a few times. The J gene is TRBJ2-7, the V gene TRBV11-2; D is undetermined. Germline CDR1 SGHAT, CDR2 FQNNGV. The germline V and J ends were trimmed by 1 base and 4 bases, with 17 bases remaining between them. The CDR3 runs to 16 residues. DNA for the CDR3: TGTGCCAGCAGCTTAGGACTGGCGACCCTCTGGTACGAGCAGTACTTC. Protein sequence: CASSLGLATLWYEQYF. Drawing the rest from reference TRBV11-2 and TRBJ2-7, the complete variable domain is EAGVAQSPRYKIIEKRQSVAFWCNPISGHATLYWYQQILGQGPKLLIQFQNNGVVDDSQLPKDRFSAERLKGVDSTLKIQPAKLEDSAVYLCASSLGLATLWYEQYFGPGTRLTVT.

The CDR3 is CASSSGGGADTQYF. DNA of the CDR3: TGTGCCAGCAGTTCGGGCGGGGGGGCAGATACGCAGTATTTT. The chain links TRBV2 to TRBJ2-3, with 9 bases lining up with TRBD2. The germline CDR1 and CDR2 sequences are SNHLY and FYNNEI. Losses at the gene ends were 5 bases for V and 4 bases for J; bases not matched to a gene: 4. The CDR3 consists of 14 residues. Together with reference TRBV2 and TRBJ2-3, the CDR3 gives the full variable domain: EPEVTQTPSHQVTQMGQEVILRCVPISNHLYFYWYRQILGQKVEFLVSFYNNEISEKSEIFDDQFSVERPDGSNFTLKIRSTKLEDSAMYFCASSSGGGADTQYFGPGTRLTVL.

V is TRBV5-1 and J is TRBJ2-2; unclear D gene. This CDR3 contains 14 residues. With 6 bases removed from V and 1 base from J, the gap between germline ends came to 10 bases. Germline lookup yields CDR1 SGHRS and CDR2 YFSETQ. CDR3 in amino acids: CASTRSGNTGELFF. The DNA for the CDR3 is TGCGCCAGCACCCGTTCAGGGAACACCGGGGAGCTGTTTTTT.

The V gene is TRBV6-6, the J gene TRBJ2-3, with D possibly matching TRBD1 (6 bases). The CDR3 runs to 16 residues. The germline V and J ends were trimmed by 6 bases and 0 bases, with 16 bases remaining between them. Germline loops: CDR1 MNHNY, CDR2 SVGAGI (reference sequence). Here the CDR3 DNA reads TGTGCCAGCAGCCTGGACAGTCCACGGAGCACAGATACGCAGTATTTT. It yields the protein CASSLDSPRSTDTQYF.

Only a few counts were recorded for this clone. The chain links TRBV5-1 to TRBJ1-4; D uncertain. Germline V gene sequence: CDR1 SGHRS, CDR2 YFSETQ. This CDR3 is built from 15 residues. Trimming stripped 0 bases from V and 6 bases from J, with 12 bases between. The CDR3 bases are TGCGCCAGCAGCTTGGGTAGCGAATCCCATGAAAAACTGTTTTTT. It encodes CASSLGSESHEKLFF.

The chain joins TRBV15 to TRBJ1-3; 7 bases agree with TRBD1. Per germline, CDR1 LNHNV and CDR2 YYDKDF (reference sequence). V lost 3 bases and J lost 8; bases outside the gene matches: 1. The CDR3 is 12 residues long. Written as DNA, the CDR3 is TGTGCCACCAGCAGTACAGGGGACACCATATATTTT. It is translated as CATSSTGDTIYF. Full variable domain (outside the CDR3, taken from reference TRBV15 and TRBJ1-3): DAMVIQNPRYQVTQFGKPVTLSCSQTLNHNVMYWYQQKSSQAPKLLFHYYDKDFNNEADTPDNFQSRRPNTSFCFLDIRSPGLGDTAMYLCATSSTGDTIYFGEGSWLTVV.

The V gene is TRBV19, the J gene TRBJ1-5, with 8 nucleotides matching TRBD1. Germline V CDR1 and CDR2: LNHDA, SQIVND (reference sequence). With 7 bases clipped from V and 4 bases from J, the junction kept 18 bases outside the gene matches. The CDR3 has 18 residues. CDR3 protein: CASTPLGFGQGRNQPQHF. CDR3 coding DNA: TGTGCCAGTACCCCCCTTGGCTTTGGACAGGGTAGGAATCAGCCCCAGCATTTT.

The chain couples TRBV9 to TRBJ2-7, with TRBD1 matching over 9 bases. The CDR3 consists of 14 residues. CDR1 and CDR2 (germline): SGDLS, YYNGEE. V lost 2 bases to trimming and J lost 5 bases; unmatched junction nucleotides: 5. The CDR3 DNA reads TGTGCCAGCAGCGTCACAGGGGGCGCCCACGAGCAGTACTTC. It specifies CASSVTGGAHEQYF.

CDR3 sequence reads: CASSTAGAYEQYF. For the CDR3, the DNA is TGTGCCAGTTCGACAGCCGGCGCCTACGAGCAGTACTTC. This sequence joins TRBV25-1 and TRBJ2-7; perhaps TRBD1 as D (5 bases). The germline V and J ends were trimmed by 9 bases and 2 bases, with 14 bases remaining between them. The germline V gene encodes CDR1 MGHDK and CDR2 SYGVNS. The CDR3 sequence is 13 residues long.

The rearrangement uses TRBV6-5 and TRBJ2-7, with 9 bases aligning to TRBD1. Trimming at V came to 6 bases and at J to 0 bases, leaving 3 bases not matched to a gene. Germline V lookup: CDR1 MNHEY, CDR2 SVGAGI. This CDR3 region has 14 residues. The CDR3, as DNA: TGTGCCAGCAGCTGGACAGGGGACTCCTACGAGCAGTACTTC. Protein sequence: CASSWTGDSYEQYF.

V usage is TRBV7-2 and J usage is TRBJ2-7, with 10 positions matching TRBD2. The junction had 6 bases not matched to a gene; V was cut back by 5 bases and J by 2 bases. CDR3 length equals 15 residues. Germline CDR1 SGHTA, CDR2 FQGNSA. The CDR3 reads CASSVGLAVPYEQYF. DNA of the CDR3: TGTGCCAGCAGCGTAGGACTAGCGGTCCCCTACGAGCAGTACTTC.

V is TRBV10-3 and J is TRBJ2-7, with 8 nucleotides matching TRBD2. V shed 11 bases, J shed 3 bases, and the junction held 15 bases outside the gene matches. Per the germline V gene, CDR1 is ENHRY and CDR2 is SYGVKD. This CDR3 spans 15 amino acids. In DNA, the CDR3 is TGTGCCGTCGCCAAAGGTAGCGGGGTCCGCTACGAGCAGTACTTC. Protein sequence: CAVAKGSGVRYEQYF.

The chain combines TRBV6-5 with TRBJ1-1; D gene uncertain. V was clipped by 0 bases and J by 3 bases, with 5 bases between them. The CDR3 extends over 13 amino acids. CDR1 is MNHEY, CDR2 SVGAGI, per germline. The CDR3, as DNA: TGTGCCAGCAGTTACTCCGTTGACACTGAAGCTTTCTTT. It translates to CASSYSVDTEAFF.

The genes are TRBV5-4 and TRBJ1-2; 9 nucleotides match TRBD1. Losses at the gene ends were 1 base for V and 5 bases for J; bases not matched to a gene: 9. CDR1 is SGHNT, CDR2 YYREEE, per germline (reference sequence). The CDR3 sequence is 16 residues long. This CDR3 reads CASSLIGTGSFYGYTF. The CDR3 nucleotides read TGTGCCAGCAGCTTGATAGGGACAGGGTCCTTTTATGGCTACACCTTC.

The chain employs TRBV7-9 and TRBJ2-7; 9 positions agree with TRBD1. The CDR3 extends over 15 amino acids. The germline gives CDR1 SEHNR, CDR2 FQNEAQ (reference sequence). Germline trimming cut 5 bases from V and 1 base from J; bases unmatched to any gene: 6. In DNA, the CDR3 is TGTGCCAGCAGCCCGATAGGGACAGGGTCCTACGAGCAGTACTTC. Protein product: CASSPIGTGSYEQYF.

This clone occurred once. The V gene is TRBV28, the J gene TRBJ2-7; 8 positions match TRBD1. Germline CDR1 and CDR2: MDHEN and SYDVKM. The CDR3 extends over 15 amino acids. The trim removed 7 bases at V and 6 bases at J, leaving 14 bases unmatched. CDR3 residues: CASTLAGTGAGEQYF. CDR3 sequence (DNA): TGTGCCAGCACCCTAGCCGGGACAGGTGCGGGCGAGCAGTACTTC. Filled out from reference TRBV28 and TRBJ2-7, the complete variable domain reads DVKVTQSSRYLVKRTGEKVFLECVQDMDHENMFWYRQDPGLGLRLIYFSYDVKMKEKGDIPEGYSVSREKKERFSLILESASTNQTSMYLCASTLAGTGAGEQYFGPGTRLTVT.

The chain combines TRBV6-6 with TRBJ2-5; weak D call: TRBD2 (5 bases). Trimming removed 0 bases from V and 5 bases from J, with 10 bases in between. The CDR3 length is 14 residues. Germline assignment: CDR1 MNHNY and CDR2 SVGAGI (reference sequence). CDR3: CASSYSRAEETQYF. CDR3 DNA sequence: TGTGCCAGCAGTTACTCGAGGGCAGAGGAGACCCAGTACTTC.

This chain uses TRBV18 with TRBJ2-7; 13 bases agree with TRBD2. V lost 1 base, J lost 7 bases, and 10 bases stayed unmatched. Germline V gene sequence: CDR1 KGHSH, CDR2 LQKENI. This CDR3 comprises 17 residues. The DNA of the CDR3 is TGTGCCAGCTCACCACGACTAGCGGGGGGACCCTACGTGGAGCAGTACTTC. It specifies CASSPRLAGGPYVEQYF. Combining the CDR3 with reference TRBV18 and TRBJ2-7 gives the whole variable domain NAGVMQNPRHLVRRRGQEARLRCSPMKGHSHVYWYRQLPEEGLKFMVYLQKENIIDESGMPKERFSAEFPKEGPSILRIQQVVRGDSAAYFCASSPRLAGGPYVEQYFGPGTRLTVT.

The chain's CDR3 is CASSQDRASGRAYEQYF. The CDR3 nucleotides are TGTGCCAGCAGCCAAGATCGGGCTAGCGGGAGGGCCTACGAGCAGTACTTC. The chain links TRBV4-2 to TRBJ2-7, with 12 positions matching TRBD2. The V and J ends lost 0 bases and 2 bases, in that order; junction bases with no gene match: 5. The length of the CDR3 is 17 residues. Germline V gene lookup returns CDR1 LGHNA and CDR2 YNFKEQ.

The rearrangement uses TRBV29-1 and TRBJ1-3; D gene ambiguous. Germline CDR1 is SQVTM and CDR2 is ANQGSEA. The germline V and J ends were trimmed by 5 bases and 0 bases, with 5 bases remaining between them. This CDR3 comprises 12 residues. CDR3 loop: CSVTVSGNTIYF. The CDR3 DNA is TGCAGCGTTACTGTCTCTGGAAACACCATATATTTT.